Each of the 8 T cell receptor beta chains below was sequenced from the same sample in a study of CD8 T cells in Susac syndrome. Random hexamers served to reverse transcribe roughly 0.45 to 1 ug RNA. Via MiXCR, TCRdb re-called the immunoSEQ multiplex PCR reads, giving one row per CDR3 protein. The sample carries 200,000 to 250,000 distinct CDR3 sequences, 95% recorded once. Source material: CD4+ T cells from PBMCs. The receptors stem from a human donor with multiple sclerosis.

The V and J genes are TRBV27 and TRBJ2-5; TRBD1 matches 8 bases. The CDR3 loop spans 16 amino acids. CDR1 is MNHEY and CDR2 is SMNVEV in the germline V gene (reference sequence). Germline trimming cut 5 bases from V and 5 bases from J; bases unmatched to any gene: 13. The CDR3 nucleotides read TGTGCCAGCAGTCCCGATCCAGGGGGCGTGAGGGAGACCCAGTACTTC. Its protein product is CASSPDPGGVRETQYF.

The chain carries TRBV3-1 and TRBJ2-1; D is perhaps TRBD1 or TRBD2 (5 bases each). Per the germline V gene, CDR1 is LGHDT and CDR2 is YNNKEL (reference sequence). The CDR3 length is 11 residues. Trimming took off 3 bases at V and 9 bases at J, with 6 bases between the two ends. Here the CDR3 reads CASSQGTEQFF. The CDR3 nucleotides are TGTGCCAGCAGCCAGGGGACTGAGCAGTTCTTC.

This clonotype came up a few times. The rearrangement links TRBV4-2 to TRBJ2-1; 13 nucleotides line up with TRBD2. Per germline, CDR1 LGHNA and CDR2 YNFKEQ. The length of the CDR3 is 16 residues. The trim removed 1 base at V and 4 bases at J, leaving 1 base unmatched. This CDR3 is CASSQGLAGGYNEQFF. The CDR3 DNA reads as TGTGCCAGCAGCCAAGGACTAGCGGGAGGTTACAATGAGCAGTTCTTC.

This chain connects TRBV6-5 to TRBJ2-7; maybe TRBD2 (5 bases). The length of the CDR3 is 15 residues. V was trimmed by 0 bases and J by 4 bases, leaving 13 bases between them. Germline values: CDR1 MNHEY, CDR2 SVGAGI. Here the CDR3 reads CASSYSNPGGYEQYF. The CDR3 DNA reads as TGTGCCAGCAGTTACTCGAACCCCGGCGGGTACGAGCAGTACTTC.

The chain couples TRBV12-3 or TRBV12-4 to TRBJ2-1, with 11 bases aligning to TRBD1. This CDR3 region has 16 residues. V gave up 6 bases and J gave up 2 bases; unmatched junction bases: 6. The CDR3 loop reads CASRPPGQGAYNEQFF. The DNA for the CDR3 is TGTGCCAGCAGACCACCGGGACAGGGGGCCTACAATGAGCAGTTCTTC.

The V call is TRBV19, the J call TRBJ2-1; 12 nucleotides match TRBD2. This CDR3 spans 17 amino acids. Germline V gene lookup returns CDR1 LNHDA and CDR2 SQIVND (reference sequence). Losses at the gene ends were 3 bases for V and 2 bases for J; bases not matched to a gene: 5. CDR3 amino acids: CASSITGTSGPYNEQFF. DNA for the CDR3: TGTGCCAGTAGTATCACCGGGACTAGCGGGCCCTACAATGAGCAGTTCTTC.

The V and J genes are TRBV12-3 or TRBV12-4 and TRBJ2-5, with 10 positions matching TRBD2. The V and J ends lost 3 bases and 6 bases, in that order; junction bases with no gene match: 7. There are 15 residues in the CDR3. The CDR3 nucleotides are TGTGCCAGCAGTTTTACTAGCGGGGACCACAAGACCCAGTACTTC. Encoded protein: CASSFTSGDHKTQYF.

The V and J genes are TRBV20-1 and TRBJ2-3; no definite D call. The V and J ends lost 1 base and 4 bases respectively, with 12 bases between them. This CDR3 spans 14 amino acids. The germline V gene encodes CDR1 DFQATT and CDR2 SNEGSKA (reference sequence). The CDR3, as DNA: TGCAGTGCTAGAGCCCCCCTAGGTCCAGATACGCAGTATTTT. Residues: CSARAPLGPDTQYF.